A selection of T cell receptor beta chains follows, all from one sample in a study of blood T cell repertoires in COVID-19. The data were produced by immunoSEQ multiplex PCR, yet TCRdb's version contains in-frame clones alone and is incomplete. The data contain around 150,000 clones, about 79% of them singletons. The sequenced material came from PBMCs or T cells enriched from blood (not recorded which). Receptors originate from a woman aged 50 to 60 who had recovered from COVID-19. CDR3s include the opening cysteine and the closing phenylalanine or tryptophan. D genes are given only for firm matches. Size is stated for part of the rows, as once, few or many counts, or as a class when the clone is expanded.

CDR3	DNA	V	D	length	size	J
CASSQGNSPNQPQHF	TGTGCCAGCAGCCAAGGCAACAGCCCCAATCAGCCCCAGCATTTT	TRBV3-1/TRBV3-2	.	15	.	TRBJ1-5
CASIGEYYNEQFF	TGTGCCAGTATCGGGGAGTACTACAATGAGCAGTTCTTC	TRBV19	.	13	.	TRBJ2-1
CAISEDRPINSPLHF	TGTGCCATCAGCGAAGACAGGCCCATTAATTCACCCCTCCACTTT	TRBV10-3	.	15	.	TRBJ1-6
CASSLAQAEQYF	TGTGCCAGCAGCCTAGCCCAGGCCGAGCAGTACTTC	TRBV12-3/TRBV12-4	.	12	.	TRBJ2-7
CASSLGQGHTDTQYF	TGTGCCAGCAGCTTAGGACAGGGGCACACAGATACGCAGTATTTT	TRBV7-9	TRBD1	15	.	TRBJ2-3
CASSSSGTGELFF	TGCGCCAGCAGCTCTAGCGGGACCGGGGAGCTGTTTTTT	TRBV5-1	TRBD2	13	.	TRBJ2-2
CASSLSGTEAFF	TGTGCCAGCAGCTTATCCGGGACAGAAGCTTTCTTT	TRBV12-3/TRBV12-4	.	12	.	TRBJ1-1
CARGLAGAYNEQFF	TGTGCCAGGGGACTAGCGGGAGCCTACAATGAGCAGTTCTTC	TRBV5-8	TRBD2	14	once	TRBJ2-1
CASSELAGAGNTIYF	TGCGCCAGCAGTGAGTTGGCAGGGGCTGGAAACACCATATATTTT	TRBV10-2	.	15	.	TRBJ1-3
CASSVETGVVQPQHF	TGTGCCAGCAGTGTCGAGACAGGGGTTGTTCAGCCCCAGCATTTT	TRBV2	TRBD1	15	.	TRBJ1-5
CASSIGGNRYQPQHF	TGTGCCAGTAGTATAGGAGGCAACCGGTATCAGCCCCAGCATTTT	TRBV19	.	15	.	TRBJ1-5
CASSRQSRAEAFF	TGTGCCAGCAGTAGACAATCGAGGGCTGAAGCTTTCTTT	TRBV12-3/TRBV12-4	.	13	.	TRBJ1-1
CASSYGGGGETQYF	TGTGCCAGCAGCTACGGCGGGGGCGGCGAGACCCAGTACTTC	TRBV7-3	.	14	.	TRBJ2-5
CASSQPGLAGAEQFF	TGTGCCAGCAGCCAGCCGGGACTAGCGGGAGCTGAGCAGTTCTTC	TRBV7-9	TRBD2	15	.	TRBJ2-1
CASSLGGAINTEAFF	TGTGCCAGCAGTTTGGGAGGGGCCATTAACACTGAAGCTTTCTTT	TRBV28	.	15	.	TRBJ1-1
CASSPRYTEAFF	TGTGCCAGCAGCCCCCGGTACACTGAAGCTTTCTTT	TRBV11-2	.	12	.	TRBJ1-1
CATSSTGYGYTF	TGTGCCACCTCCTCGACAGGGTATGGCTACACCTTC	TRBV6-4	TRBD1	12	.	TRBJ1-2
CASSKMDMGPGELFF	TGCGCCAGCAGCAAGATGGACATGGGGCCCGGGGAGCTGTTTTTT	TRBV5-1	.	15	few	TRBJ2-2
CASSGGGSSNNEQFF	TGTGCCAGCAGTGGAGGCGGGAGTAGCAACAATGAGCAGTTCTTC	TRBV25-1	TRBD2	15	many	TRBJ2-1
CASSGIGWTGVQPQHF	TGTGCCAGCAGTGGTATCGGTTGGACAGGTGTTCAGCCCCAGCATTTT	TRBV6-1	TRBD1	16	.	TRBJ1-5
CASSLPGLANNEQFF	TGTGCCAGCAGTCTTCCGGGACTAGCGAACAATGAGCAGTTCTTC	TRBV28	TRBD2	15	once	TRBJ2-1
CAWRENSGSGNTIYF	TGTGCCTGGAGGGAGAACAGCGGCTCTGGAAACACCATATATTTT	TRBV30	.	15	.	TRBJ1-3
CASSPKDRAEVSYF	TGTGCCAGCTCACCTAAGGACAGGGCTGAGGTATCGTACTTC	TRBV18	TRBD1	14	.	TRBJ2-7
CASSGGEGKNIQYF	TGTGCCAGCAGTGGCGGGGAGGGCAAAAACATTCAGTACTTC	TRBV3-1/TRBV3-2	TRBD2	14	.	TRBJ2-4
CASSRTVQETQYF	TGTGCCAGCAGCCGGACAGTCCAAGAGACCCAGTACTTC	TRBV5-8	.	13	.	TRBJ2-5
CASSQVGAGYNEQFF	TGTGCCAGCAGCCAAGTCGGGGCGGGGTACAATGAGCAGTTCTTC	TRBV3-1/TRBV3-2	.	15	.	TRBJ2-1
CASSQEIAGVETQYF	TGTGCCAGCAGCCAAGAGATAGCGGGGGTAGAGACCCAGTACTTC	TRBV3-1/TRBV3-2	TRBD2	15	.	TRBJ2-5
CAWRGPGKWTEAFF	TGTGCCTGGAGGGGGCCAGGTAAATGGACTGAAGCTTTCTTT	TRBV30	.	14	.	TRBJ1-1
CASLARTDTQYF	TGTGCCAGCCTCGCCAGGACAGATACGCAGTATTTT	TRBV2	.	12	.	TRBJ2-3
CASSQAVQGGRYEQYF	TGTGCCAGCAGCCAAGCCGTCCAGGGCGGAAGGTACGAGCAGTACTTC	TRBV3-1/TRBV3-2	.	16	.	TRBJ2-7
CASSPDKVIGYTF	TGTGCCAGCTCACCCGACAAGGTGATCGGCTACACCTTC	TRBV18	.	13	.	TRBJ1-2
CASSLDYRGTEAFF	TGCGCCAGCAGCTTGGATTACAGGGGCACTGAAGCTTTCTTT	TRBV5-1	TRBD1	14	.	TRBJ1-1
CASRPGTPNTEAFF	TGCGCCAGCAGGCCCGGGACACCAAACACTGAAGCTTTCTTT	TRBV5-1	.	14	few	TRBJ1-1
CASSVEGGGHSYEQYF	TGTGCCAGCAGCGTAGAGGGCGGGGGCCACTCCTACGAGCAGTACTTC	TRBV9	.	16	.	TRBJ2-7